A selection of T cell receptor beta chains follows, all from one sample in a study of blood T cell repertoires in COVID-19. Measured with immunoSEQ multiplex PCR; TCRdb has only the in-frame clones, and not every one. The sample yields 100,000 to 120,000 clones, 82% seen once. Sequencing was done on a sample of peripheral blood. These receptors all come from a woman aged 55-75 years with acute or convalescent COVID-19. Each CDR3 is given with its conserved first and last residue. D genes are given only for firm matches. Size tells how often a clone was seen (once, few, many) or the class of an expanded clone, and some rows leave it out.

CDR3nt,CDR3aa,len,v_gene,abundance,j_gene,d_gene
TGTGCCAGCAGTGAAATGTTCGATAATTCACCCCTCCACTTT,CASSEMFDNSPLHF,14,TRBV6-1,-,TRBJ1-6,-
TGTGCCAGCAGCGTGGACGGACAGGTGTCGCCCCAGCATTTT,CASSVDGQVSPQHF,14,TRBV9,-,TRBJ1-5,TRBD1
TGTGCCAGCAGTTCTGGGGGGGTACGCACTGAAGCTTTCTTT,CASSSGGVRTEAFF,14,TRBV2,-,TRBJ1-1,-
TGTGCCAGCAGCCCCCCGGGGGGGGCAGTCACTGAAGCTTTCTTT,CASSPPGGAVTEAFF,15,TRBV14,-,TRBJ1-1,-
TGTGCCCAAAGCCGAGGCGGGCTGGATTCACCCCTCCACTTT,CAQSRGGLDSPLHF,14,TRBV30,-,TRBJ1-6,-
TGTGCCAGCAGCCAAGTAGGGGCCCTAAACTATGGCTACACCTTC,CASSQVGALNYGYTF,15,TRBV14,-,TRBJ1-2,-
TGTGCCAGCAGTTTCCAAAAGAGACAAGCAACCTACGAGCAGTACTTC,CASSFQKRQATYEQYF,16,TRBV28,-,TRBJ2-7,-
TGCAGTGCTAGTGGGCCCAGGGGGGCCGAGCAGTACTTC,CSASGPRGAEQYF,13,TRBV20-1,-,TRBJ2-7,-
TGTGCCAGCAGCTTAGAACTAGCCGGTACGCAGTATTTT,CASSLELAGTQYF,13,TRBV7-2,-,TRBJ2-3,-
TGTGCCAGCAGCGTAGGAAGAGGCGGGACAGGGATCACAGATACGCAGTATTTT,CASSVGRGGTGITDTQYF,18,TRBV9,few,TRBJ2-3,TRBD1
TGTGCCAGCTCACCAGGAGGGAACTATGGCTACACCTTC,CASSPGGNYGYTF,13,TRBV18,-,TRBJ1-2,-
TGTGCCAGTAGTACCCCACTAGCGGGGGGGAAAAACATTCAGTACTTC,CASSTPLAGGKNIQYF,16,TRBV19,once,TRBJ2-4,TRBD2
TGTGCCATCAGTGATCCAGGGCGATTGGGAAACACCATATATTTT,CAISDPGRLGNTIYF,15,TRBV10-3,-,TRBJ1-3,-
TGTGCCGGCTTTCCGGGACAGGTCTACAATGAGCAGTTCTTC,CAGFPGQVYNEQFF,14,TRBV30,-,TRBJ2-1,TRBD1